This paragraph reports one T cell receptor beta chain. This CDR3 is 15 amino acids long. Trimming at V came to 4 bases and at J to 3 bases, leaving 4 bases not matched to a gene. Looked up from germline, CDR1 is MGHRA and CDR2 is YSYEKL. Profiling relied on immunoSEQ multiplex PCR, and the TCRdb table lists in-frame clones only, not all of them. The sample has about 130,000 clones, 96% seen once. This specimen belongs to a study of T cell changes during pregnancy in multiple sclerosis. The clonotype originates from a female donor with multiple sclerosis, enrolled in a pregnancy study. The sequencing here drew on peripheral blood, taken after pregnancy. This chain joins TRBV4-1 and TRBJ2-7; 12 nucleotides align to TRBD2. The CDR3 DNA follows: TGCGCCAGCAGCCTACTGGGACTAGCGGGCTACGAGCAGTACTTC. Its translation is CASSLLGLAGYEQYF.